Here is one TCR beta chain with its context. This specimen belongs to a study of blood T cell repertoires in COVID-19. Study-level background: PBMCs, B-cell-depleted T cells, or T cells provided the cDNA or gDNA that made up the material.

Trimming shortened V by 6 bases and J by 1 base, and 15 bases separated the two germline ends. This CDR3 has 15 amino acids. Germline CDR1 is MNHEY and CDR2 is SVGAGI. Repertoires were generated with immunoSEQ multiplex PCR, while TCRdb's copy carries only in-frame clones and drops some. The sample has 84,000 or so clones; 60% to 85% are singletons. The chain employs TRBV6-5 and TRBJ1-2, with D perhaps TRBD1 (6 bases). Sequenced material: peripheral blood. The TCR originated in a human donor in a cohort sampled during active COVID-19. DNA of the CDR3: TGTGCCAGCAGCCCAGGGGCGGGTAGTAACTATGGCTACACCTTC. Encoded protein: CASSPGAGSNYGYTF.